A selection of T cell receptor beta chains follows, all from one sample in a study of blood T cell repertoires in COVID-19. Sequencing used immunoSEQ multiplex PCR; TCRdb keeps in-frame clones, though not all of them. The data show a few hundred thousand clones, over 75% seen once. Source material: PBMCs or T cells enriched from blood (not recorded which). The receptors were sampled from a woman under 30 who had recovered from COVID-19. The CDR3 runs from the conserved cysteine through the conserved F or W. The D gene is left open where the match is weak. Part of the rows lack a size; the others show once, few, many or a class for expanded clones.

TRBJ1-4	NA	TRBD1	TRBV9	TGTGCCAGCAGTGCCGGACAGGGGGCATGGGAAAAACTGTTTTTT	CASSAGQGAWEKLFF
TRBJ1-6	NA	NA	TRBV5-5	TGTGCCAGCAGCTTACAGCCCAACTATAATTCACCCCTCCACTTT	CASSLQPNYNSPLHF
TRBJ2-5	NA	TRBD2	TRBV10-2	TGCGCCAGCAGTGAGTCGGTGTTAGCGGGGGGGCAAGAGACCCAGTACTTC	CASSESVLAGGQETQYF
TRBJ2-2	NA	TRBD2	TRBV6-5	TGTGCCAGCAGTTACCGGGAGGGCCGGACCGGGGAGCTGTTTTTT	CASSYREGRTGELFF
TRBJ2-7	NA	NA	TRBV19	TGTGCCAGTAGTATAGGAGGCAACGAGCAGTACTTC	CASSIGGNEQYF
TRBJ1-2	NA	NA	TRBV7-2	TGTGCCAGCGGCGTGGGGGGTAACTATGGCTACACCTTC	CASGVGGNYGYTF
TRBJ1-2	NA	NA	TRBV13	TGTGCCAGCAGCTTTGGCAGTCCTAACTATGGCTACACCTTC	CASSFGSPNYGYTF
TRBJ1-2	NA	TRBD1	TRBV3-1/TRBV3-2	TGTGCCAGCAGTACACCGACGGGGACAGGCGATGGCTACACCTTC	CASSTPTGTGDGYTF
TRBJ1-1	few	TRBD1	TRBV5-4	TGTGCCAGCAGTTCTGTCAGACAGGGCACTGAAGCTTTCTTT	CASSSVRQGTEAFF
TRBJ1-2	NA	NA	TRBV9	TGTGCCAGCAGCCAAACCCCGACAGTTTATGGCTACACCTTC	CASSQTPTVYGYTF
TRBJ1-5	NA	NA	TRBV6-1	TGTGCCAGCAGTGATCAGGGGATGCAGCCCCAGCATTTT	CASSDQGMQPQHF
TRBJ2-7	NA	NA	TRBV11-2	TGTGCCAGCAGCTTAGATACGCCTAGCGCAGGCACCACCTACGAGCAGTACTTC	CASSLDTPSAGTTYEQYF
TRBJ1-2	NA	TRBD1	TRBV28	TGTGCCACAGGTTTACCCGGACAGGGAACGAGCTATGGCTACACCTTC	CATGLPGQGTSYGYTF
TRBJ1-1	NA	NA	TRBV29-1	TGCAGCACCTTACAGCCTCCTTTGAACACTGAAGCTTTCTTT	CSTLQPPLNTEAFF
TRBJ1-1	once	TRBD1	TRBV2	TGTGCCAGCACCGGACAGGGTGCCTTGAACACTGAAGCTTTCTTT	CASTGQGALNTEAFF